This TCR beta chain comes out of a study of T cell changes during pregnancy in multiple sclerosis (dated by TCRdb to about 2019). With respect to the entire study: Changes in the T cell repertoire over the course of pregnancy were examined in this study in women with multiple sclerosis.

The library came from the immunoSEQ multiplex PCR assay. TCRdb retrieved this table from immuneACCESS and kept in-frame rearrangements only. Not all clones are present; in checked studies, unresolved V genes account for under half, and no reason is known for the remainder. The sample table contains 70,000 or so clones; only one count was recorded for approximately 91% of them. More than 1.3% of the sample rests with the top ten. Compared with germline, V lacks 0 bases and J lacks 3 bases; bases without a gene match: 6. The CDR3 starts with the cysteine, ends with the phenylalanine, and has 17 residues. The CDR3 DNA has 51 bases and is translated from base 1. From a lookup of the germline V gene, CDR1 and CDR2 are LGHNA and YSLEER. Note on this clone: Its recognized antigen is unknown. The sample holds no much larger clone one base away, and base qualities are not on file.

The receptor comes from a female donor with multiple sclerosis, enrolled in a pregnancy study. This chain joins TRBV4-3 to TRBJ1-3, and 9 bases in between align with TRBD1. The material was peripheral blood, obtained in the third trimester of pregnancy. The DNA sequence follows: TGCGCCAGCAGCCAAGAGCCGGGACAGGGACTTGGAAACACCATATATTTT. The translation is CASSQEPGQGLGNTIYF.